What follows is one T cell receptor beta chain and its context. As yet, its antigen is unknown. All of the isolated RNA was reverse transcribed, so expressed TCRB transcripts were sequenced. Method: immunoSEQ multiplex PCR; TCRdb's copy keeps in-frame clones and lacks some. This sample carries a few hundred thousand clones, around a quarter of them seen once, and the ten largest clones take approximately 4%. This specimen belongs to a study of beta chain features in type 1 diabetes. Study results and limitations: Researchers report that Type 1 diabetes patients had moderately but significantly shorter TCRB CDR3s across all four CD4+ subsets.

The sequenced sample consisted of central memory CD4+ T cells from blood. The receptor was derived from a man under 40 in good health.

In DNA form, the CDR3 reads TGTGCCAGCTCACCGGAAAGGGCCACCGGGGAGCTGTTTTTT. This translates into CASSPERATGELFF. The chain combines TRBV18 with TRBJ2-2; D is ambiguous. Germline CDR1 is KGHSH and CDR2 is LQKENI. The CDR3 spans 14 residues. Trimming cost V 3 bases and J 4 bases, with 9 bases left between them.